The 2 T cell receptor beta chains reported below all come from one sample, sequenced in a study of radiation and T cells in renal cell carcinoma. Method: immunoSEQ multiplex PCR; TCRdb's copy keeps in-frame clones and lacks some. The repertoire includes some 30,000 clones, about 84% of them detected once, and roughly 30% sits in the top ten. This sample's time point: blood 4 weeks post-SBRT, at nephrectomy. Noted treatment: 15 Gy SBRT to primary tumor, nephrectomy 4 weeks later. Here the sequenced sample was blood, taken from a patient whose treatment included radiotherapy and nephrectomy. These receptor sequences come from a man aged 55 to 70 with renal cell carcinoma.

The V and J genes are TRBV7-9 and TRBJ1-2; D ambiguous. The V end lost 0 bases, the J end lost 8 bases, and 7 bases lay between the germline ends. This CDR3 is built from 12 residues. In germline, CDR1 is SEHNR, CDR2 FQNEAQ (reference sequence). CDR3 in amino acids: CASSLASNGYTF. DNA of the CDR3: TGTGCCAGCAGCTTAGCCAGTAACGGCTACACCTTC.

This chain joins TRBV7-9 and TRBJ2-2; the D is unclear. The CDR3 sequence is 15 residues long. V shed 5 bases and J shed 6 bases, with 16 bases lying between them. Per germline, CDR1 SEHNR and CDR2 FQNEAQ (reference sequence). CDR3 in amino acids: CASSPPGTLAGELFF. In DNA, the CDR3 is TGTGCCAGCAGCCCCCCGGGCACTCTAGCCGGGGAGCTGTTTTTT.